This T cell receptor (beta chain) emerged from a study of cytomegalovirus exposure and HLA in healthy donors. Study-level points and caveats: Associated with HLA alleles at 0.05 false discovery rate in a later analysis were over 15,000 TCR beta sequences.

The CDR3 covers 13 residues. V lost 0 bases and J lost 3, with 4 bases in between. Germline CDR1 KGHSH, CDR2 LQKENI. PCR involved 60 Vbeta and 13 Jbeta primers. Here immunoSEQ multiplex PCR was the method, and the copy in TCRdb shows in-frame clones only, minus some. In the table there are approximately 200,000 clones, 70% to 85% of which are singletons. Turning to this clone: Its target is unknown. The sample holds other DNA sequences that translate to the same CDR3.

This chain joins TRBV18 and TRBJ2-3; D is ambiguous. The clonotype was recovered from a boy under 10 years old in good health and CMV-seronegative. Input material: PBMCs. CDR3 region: CASSPPSTDTQYF. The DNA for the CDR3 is TGTGCCAGCTCACCACCGAGTACAGATACGCAGTATTTT.